This TCR beta chain was captured by sequencing in a study of blood T cell repertoires in COVID-19. Study in general: There were acute and convalescent COVID-19 samples, and they came from the United States, Italy and Spain. T cells, B-cell-depleted T cells, or PBMCs supplied cDNA or gDNA.

Germline-derived CDR1 and CDR2 are LGHNA and YSLEER. Between the trimmed V and J ends, which lost 0 bases and 5 bases, there was a span of 13 bases. The CDR3 consists of 15 residues. Some clones are missing from TCRdb's copy, which holds only in-frame ones; the method was immunoSEQ multiplex PCR. This sample carries 150,000 to 200,000 clones, around 85% of them seen once, and the ten largest clones take 7.5% to 10%. This clonotype was sampled from an elderly woman with acute or convalescent COVID-19. Sequences were obtained from peripheral blood. This chain links TRBV4-3 with TRBJ1-2; tentative D call: TRBD1 (6 bases). The CDR3 DNA follows: TGCGCCAGCAGCCAAGATGGCAGGGGAGAGTATGGCTACACCTTC. It encodes CASSQDGRGEYGYTF.